The clone carrying this TCR beta chain has just a few counts. The V gene end was trimmed by 2 bases and the J gene end by 2 bases; junction bases not matched to a gene: 9. Germline assignment: CDR1 LGHNA and CDR2 YNFKEQ. This CDR3 has 18 amino acids. The sample originates from a study of blood T cells in healthy people across ages. Across the whole study: Capture via template switching afforded approximately one barcoded beta molecule per two T cells.

Alongside a J-beta primer mix, a sample-barcoded 5' primer served in a second PCR lasting roughly 7 to 11 cycles. MiXCR, applied by TCRdb to the 5' RACE reads, yields one record per CDR3 protein. Of over 700,000 distinct CDR3 sequences detected, approximately 25% appear once; the ten largest clones hold roughly 9%. These data were also filed under a second study, of T cells of mothers and their children. That source reports: In the second PCR, M1S primer introduced barcodes and 2-4 random bases. Maternal samples each gave over 8.5 million TCR beta CDR3 reads, and child samples several million each. For unrelated pairs as for related ones, thymic selection shapes TCR recombination output similarly.

This sequence was found in a boy aged 5 to 17 in good health. The sample was blood. The rearrangement joins TRBV4-2 to TRBJ2-7; TRBD2 matches at 13 bases. The CDR3 DNA reads TGTGCCAGCAGCCAACTGACTAGCGGGAGGCTCGGGACCTACGAGCAGTACTTC. It encodes CASSQLTSGRLGTYEQYF.